Included here is one T cell receptor beta chain sequence, with context. Trimming left V 2 bases short and J 7 bases short, with 6 bases between. Germline V gives CDR1 SGHNT, CDR2 YENEEA. This CDR3 contains 13 residues. The sample originates from a study of long-term antiretroviral therapy in people with HIV. Version v3.0 of the immunoSEQ assay ran at survey level. Profiling relied on immunoSEQ multiplex PCR, and the TCRdb table lists in-frame clones only, not all of them. This table has tens of thousands of clones, roughly 86% appearing once. The chain joins TRBV11-3 to TRBJ1-6; D is unclear. The sample consisted of unsorted PBMCs, taken 0.1 years before starting antiretroviral therapy. This receptor was identified in a woman aged 45-59 years with HIV. In DNA form, the CDR3 reads TGTGCCAGCAGCTTACGGCCGAATTCACCCCTCCACTTT. Amino acids: CASSLRPNSPLHF.